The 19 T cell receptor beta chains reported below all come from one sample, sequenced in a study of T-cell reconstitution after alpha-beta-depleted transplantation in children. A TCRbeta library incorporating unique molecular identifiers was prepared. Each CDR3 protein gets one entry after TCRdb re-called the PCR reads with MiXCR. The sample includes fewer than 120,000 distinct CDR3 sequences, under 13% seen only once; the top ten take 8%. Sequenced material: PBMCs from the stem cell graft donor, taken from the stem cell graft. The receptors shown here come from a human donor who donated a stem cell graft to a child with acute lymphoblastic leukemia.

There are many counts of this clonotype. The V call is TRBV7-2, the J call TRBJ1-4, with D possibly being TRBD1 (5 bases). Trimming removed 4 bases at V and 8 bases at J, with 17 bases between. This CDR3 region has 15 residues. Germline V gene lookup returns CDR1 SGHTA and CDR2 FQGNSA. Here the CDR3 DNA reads TGTGCCAGCAGCTCGCCTCGACAGTGGGGAGAAAAACTGTTTTTT. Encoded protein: CASSSPRQWGEKLFF.

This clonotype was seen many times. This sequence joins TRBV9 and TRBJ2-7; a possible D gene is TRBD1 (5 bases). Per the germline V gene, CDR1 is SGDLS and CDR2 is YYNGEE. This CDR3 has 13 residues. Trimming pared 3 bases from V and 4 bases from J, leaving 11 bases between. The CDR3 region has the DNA TGTGCCAGCAGCGCCAGGGTTGGGTACGAGCAGTACTTC. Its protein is CASSARVGYEQYF.

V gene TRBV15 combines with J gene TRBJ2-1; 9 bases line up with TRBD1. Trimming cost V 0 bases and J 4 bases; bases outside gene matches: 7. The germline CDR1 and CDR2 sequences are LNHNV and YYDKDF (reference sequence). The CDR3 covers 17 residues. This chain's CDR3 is CATSRDRWDRVYNEQFF. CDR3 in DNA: TGTGCCACCAGCAGAGATCGATGGGACAGGGTTTACAATGAGCAGTTCTTC.

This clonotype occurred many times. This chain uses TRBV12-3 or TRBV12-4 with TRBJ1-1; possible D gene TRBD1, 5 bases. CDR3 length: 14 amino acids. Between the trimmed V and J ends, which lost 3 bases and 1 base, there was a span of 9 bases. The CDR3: CASSLTAGNTEAFF. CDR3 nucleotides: TGTGCCAGCAGTTTGACAGCAGGGAACACTGAAGCTTTCTTT.

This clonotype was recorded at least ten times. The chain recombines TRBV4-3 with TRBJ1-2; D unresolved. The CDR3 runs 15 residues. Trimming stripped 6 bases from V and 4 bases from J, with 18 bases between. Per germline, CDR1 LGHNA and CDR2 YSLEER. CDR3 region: CASRTAGSGSYGYTF. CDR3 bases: TGCGCCAGCAGAACCGCCGGCTCGGGGAGCTATGGCTACACCTTC.

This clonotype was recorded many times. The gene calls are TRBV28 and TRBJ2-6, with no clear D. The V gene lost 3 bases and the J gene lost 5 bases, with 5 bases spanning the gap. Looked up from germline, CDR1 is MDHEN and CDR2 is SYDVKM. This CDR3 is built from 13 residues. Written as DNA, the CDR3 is TGTGCCAGCAGTTTCAAGCGGGCCAACGTCCTGACTTTC. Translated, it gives CASSFKRANVLTF.

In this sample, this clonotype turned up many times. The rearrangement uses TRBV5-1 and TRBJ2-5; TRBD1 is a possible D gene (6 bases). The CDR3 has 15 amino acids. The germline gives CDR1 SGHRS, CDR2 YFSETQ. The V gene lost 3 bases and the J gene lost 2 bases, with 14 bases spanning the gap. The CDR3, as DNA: TGCGCCAGCAGCTCGCACGGACAGCCACAAGAGACCCAGTACTTC. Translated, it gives CASSSHGQPQETQYF.

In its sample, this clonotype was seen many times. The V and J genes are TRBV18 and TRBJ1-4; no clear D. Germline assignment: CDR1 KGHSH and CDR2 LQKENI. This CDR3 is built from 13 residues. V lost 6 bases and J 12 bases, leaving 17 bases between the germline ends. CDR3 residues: CASSSRSSSELFF. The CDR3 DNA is TGTGCCAGCTCTTCACGGAGCTCCTCGGAACTGTTTTTT. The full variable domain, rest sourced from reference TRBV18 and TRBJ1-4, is NAGVMQNPRHLVRRRGQEARLRCSPMKGHSHVYWYRQLPEEGLKFMVYLQKENIIDESGMPKERFSAEFPKEGPSILRIQQVVRGDSAAYFCASSSRSSSELFFGSGTQLSVL.

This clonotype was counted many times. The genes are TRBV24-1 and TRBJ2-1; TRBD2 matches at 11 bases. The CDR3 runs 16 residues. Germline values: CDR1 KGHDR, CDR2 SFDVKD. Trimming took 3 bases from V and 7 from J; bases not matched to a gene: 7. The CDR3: CATSDGGLAAGNEQFF. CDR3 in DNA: TGTGCCACCAGTGATGGGGGACTAGCGGCGGGAAATGAGCAGTTCTTC.

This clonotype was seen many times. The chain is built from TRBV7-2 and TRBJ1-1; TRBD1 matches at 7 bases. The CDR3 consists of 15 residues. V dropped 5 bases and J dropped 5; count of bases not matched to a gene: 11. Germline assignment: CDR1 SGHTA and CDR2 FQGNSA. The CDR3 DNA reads TGTGCCAGCAGCGAATACAGGGGCGCGGGGACTGAAGCTTTCTTT. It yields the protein CASSEYRGAGTEAFF.

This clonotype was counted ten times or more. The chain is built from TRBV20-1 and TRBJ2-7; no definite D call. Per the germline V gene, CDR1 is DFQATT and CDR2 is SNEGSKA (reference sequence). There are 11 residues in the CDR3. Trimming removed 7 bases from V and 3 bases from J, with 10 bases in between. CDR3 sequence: CSVSPHYEQYF. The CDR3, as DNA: TGCAGTGTAAGCCCACACTACGAGCAGTACTTC.

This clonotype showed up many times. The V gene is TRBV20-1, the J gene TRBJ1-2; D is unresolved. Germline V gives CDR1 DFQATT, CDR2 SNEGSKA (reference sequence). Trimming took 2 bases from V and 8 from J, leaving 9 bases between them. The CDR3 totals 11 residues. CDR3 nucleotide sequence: TGCAGTGCTAGACACCCGCGGGGCTACACCTTC. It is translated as CSARHPRGYTF.

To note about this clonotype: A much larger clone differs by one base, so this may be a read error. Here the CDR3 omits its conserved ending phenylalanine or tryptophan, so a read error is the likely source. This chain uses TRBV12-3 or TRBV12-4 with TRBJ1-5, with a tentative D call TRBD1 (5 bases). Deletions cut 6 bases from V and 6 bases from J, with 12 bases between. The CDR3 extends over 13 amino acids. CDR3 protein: CASSDGGGQPQHS. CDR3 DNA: TGTGCCAGCAGCGACGGGGGTGGTCAGCCCCAGCATTCT.

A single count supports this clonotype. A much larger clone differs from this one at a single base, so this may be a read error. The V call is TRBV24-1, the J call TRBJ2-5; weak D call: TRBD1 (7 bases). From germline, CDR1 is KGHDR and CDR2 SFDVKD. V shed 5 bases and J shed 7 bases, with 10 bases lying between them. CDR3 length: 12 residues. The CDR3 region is CATSARGATQYF. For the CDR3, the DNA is TGTGCCACCAGTGCCAGGGGGGCGACCCAGTACTTC.

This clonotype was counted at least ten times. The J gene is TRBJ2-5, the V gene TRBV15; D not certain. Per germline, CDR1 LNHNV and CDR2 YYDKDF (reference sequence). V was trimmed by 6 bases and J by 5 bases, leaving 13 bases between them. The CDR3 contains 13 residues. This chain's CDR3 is CATRMNSPETQYF. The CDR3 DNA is TGTGCCACCAGAATGAACTCCCCGGAGACCCAGTACTTC.

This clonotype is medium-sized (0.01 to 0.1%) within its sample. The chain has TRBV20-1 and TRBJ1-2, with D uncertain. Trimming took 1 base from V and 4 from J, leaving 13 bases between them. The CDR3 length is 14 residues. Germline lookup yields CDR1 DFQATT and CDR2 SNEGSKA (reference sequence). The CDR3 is CSARAPTSTYGYTF. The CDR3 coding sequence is TGCAGTGCTAGAGCCCCCACGAGTACCTATGGCTACACCTTC.

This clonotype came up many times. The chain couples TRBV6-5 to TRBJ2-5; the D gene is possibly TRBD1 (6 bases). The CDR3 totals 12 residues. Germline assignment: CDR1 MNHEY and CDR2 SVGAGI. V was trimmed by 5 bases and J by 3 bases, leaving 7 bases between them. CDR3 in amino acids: CASSRDKETQYF. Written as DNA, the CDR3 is TGTGCCAGCAGTCGGGACAAAGAGACCCAGTACTTC.

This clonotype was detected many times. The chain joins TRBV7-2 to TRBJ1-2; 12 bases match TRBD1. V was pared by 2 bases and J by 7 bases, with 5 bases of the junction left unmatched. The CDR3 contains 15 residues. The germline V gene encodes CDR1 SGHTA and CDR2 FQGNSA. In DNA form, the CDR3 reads TGTGCCAGCAGCTTAACGCCGGGACAGGGGGCTGGCTACACCTTC. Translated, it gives CASSLTPGQGAGYTF.

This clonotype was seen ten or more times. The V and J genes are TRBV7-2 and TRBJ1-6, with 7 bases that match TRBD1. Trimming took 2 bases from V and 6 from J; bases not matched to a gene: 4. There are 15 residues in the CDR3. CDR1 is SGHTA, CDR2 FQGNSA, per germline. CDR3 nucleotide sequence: TGTGCCAGCAGCTTATGGTCAGGGGGTAATTCACCCCTCCACTTT. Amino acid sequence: CASSLWSGGNSPLHF.